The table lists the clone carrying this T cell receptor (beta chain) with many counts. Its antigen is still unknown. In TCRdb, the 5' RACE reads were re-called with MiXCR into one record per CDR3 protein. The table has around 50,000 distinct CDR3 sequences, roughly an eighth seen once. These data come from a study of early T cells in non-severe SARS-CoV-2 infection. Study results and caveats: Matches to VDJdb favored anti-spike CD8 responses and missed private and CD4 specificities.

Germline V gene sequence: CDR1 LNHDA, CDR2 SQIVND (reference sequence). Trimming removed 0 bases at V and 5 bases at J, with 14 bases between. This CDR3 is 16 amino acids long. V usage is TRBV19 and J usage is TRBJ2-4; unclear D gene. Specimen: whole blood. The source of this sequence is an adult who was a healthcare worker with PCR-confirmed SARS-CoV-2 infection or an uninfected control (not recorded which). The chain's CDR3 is CASSIDPGLRENIQYF. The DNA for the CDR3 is TGTGCCAGTAGTATAGATCCTGGTCTCCGAGAAAACATTCAGTACTTC.